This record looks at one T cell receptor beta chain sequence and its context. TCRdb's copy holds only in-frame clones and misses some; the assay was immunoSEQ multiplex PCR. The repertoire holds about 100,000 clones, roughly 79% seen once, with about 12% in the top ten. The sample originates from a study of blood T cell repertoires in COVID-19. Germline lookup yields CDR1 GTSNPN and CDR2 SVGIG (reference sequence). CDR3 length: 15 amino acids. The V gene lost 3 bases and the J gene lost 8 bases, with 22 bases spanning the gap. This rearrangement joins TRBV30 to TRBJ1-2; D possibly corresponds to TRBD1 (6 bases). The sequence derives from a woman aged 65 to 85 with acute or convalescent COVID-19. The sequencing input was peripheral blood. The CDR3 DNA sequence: TGTGCCTGGAGCGGCCGGACAGTTAGCCCTCTAGGCTACACCTTC. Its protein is CAWSGRTVSPLGYTF.